This is a list of T cell receptor beta chains from one sample in a study of T cell responses to AZD1222 COVID-19 vaccine. The protocol was immunoSEQ multiplex PCR, while the TCRdb copy is restricted to in-frame clones and leaves out a portion. The sample lists more than 80,000 clones, 85% to 90% occurring once. Sequences were derived from peripheral blood, sampled on day 0 of AZD1222 vaccination. The receptors were gathered from an adult in good health. CDR3s include the opening cysteine and the closing phenylalanine or tryptophan. The order of the fields is D gene, clone size, J gene, V gene, CDR3 DNA, CDR3 protein. The D gene is left open where the match is weak. Clone size, where shown, is once, few, many, or a class for clones that have expanded.

- | once | TRBJ1-1 | TRBV7-9 | TGTGCCAGCCGGGTAGAAATGAACACTGAAGCTTTCTTT | CASRVEMNTEAFF
- | - | TRBJ1-2 | TRBV9 | TGTGCCAGCAGCCGGGACAATTCGGCCGGTGGCTACACCTTC | CASSRDNSAGGYTF
- | few | TRBJ1-1 | TRBV30 | TGTGCCTGGGCGGGACCCTCTGAAGCTTTCTTT | CAWAGPSEAFF
TRBD1 | - | TRBJ1-5 | TRBV5-8 | TGTGCCAGCAGCAGTGGGACAGGGATGAATCAGCCCCAGCATTTT | CASSSGTGMNQPQHF
- | - | TRBJ1-2 | TRBV7-2 | TGTGCCAGCAGCTTAGTAGAAACAGGTCGCCGTTTCTATGGCTACACCTTC | CASSLVETGRRFYGYTF
TRBD1 | - | TRBJ1-1 | TRBV5-4 | TGTGCCAGCAGCCAGAAACAGGGGGACACTGAAGCTTTCTTT | CASSQKQGDTEAFF
- | - | TRBJ2-1 | TRBV7-9 | TGTGCCAGCAGCTTACCAGTAGCCCTAAGGTTGAATGAGCAGTTCTTC | CASSLPVALRLNEQFF
- | - | TRBJ2-3 | TRBV7-2 | TGTGCCAGCAGCTTACGCTCCGGGGCGGCAGATACGCAGTATTTT | CASSLRSGAADTQYF
- | - | TRBJ2-5 | TRBV7-9 | TGTGCCAGCAGCCGGGGCTTCCAAGAGACCCAGTACTTC | CASSRGFQETQYF
- | - | TRBJ1-3 | TRBV28 | TGTGCCAGCAGTTTGTACGGGGCTGGAAACACCATATATTTT | CASSLYGAGNTIYF
- | - | TRBJ2-3 | TRBV7-3 | TGTGCCAGCAGCTTAAATACCCCCGCCAGAAATCAGGGTGTAGCCCTCTTCCGTAGGGATACGCAGTATTTT | CASSLNTPARNQGVALFRRDTQYF
- | few | TRBJ2-7 | TRBV6-1 | TGTGCCAGCAGTGGGACGGGTCAGGGGGGCAGGTACGAGCAGTACTTC | CASSGTGQGGRYEQYF
- | - | TRBJ2-7 | TRBV4-1 | TGCGCCAGCAGCCCCCGGGACTTCCCCCGGAACGAGCAGTACTTC | CASSPRDFPRNEQYF
- | - | TRBJ2-1 | TRBV9 | TGTGCCAGCAGCGCCGGGACCGACTACAATGAGCAGTTCTTC | CASSAGTDYNEQFF
- | - | TRBJ2-2 | TRBV7-2 | TGTGCCAGCAGCTTTAACACCGGGGAGCTGTTTTTT | CASSFNTGELFF
TRBD1 | - | TRBJ1-1 | TRBV6-1 | TGTGCCAGCAGTGAATCTGGGACAGGGGTCACTGGTGAAGCTTTCTTT | CASSESGTGVTGEAFF
TRBD1 | - | TRBJ1-6 | TRBV5-6 | TGTGCCAGCAGCTTGAGGGGGACAGATTCACCCCTCCACTTT | CASSLRGTDSPLHF
- | - | TRBJ1-2 | TRBV6-5 | TGTGCCAGCAGTTACTCGGACTCAGGGAGTGGCTACACCTTC | CASSYSDSGSGYTF
- | once | TRBJ2-2 | TRBV7-7 | TGTGCTAGCAGCTTTACCACCGGGGAGCTGTTTTTT | CASSFTTGELFF
- | once | TRBJ1-6 | TRBV5-8 | TGTGCCAGCAGCTGGGGTGGCTTACCCCTCCACTTT | CASSWGGLPLHF
TRBD1 | - | TRBJ1-5 | TRBV19 | TGTGCCAGTAGATGGAGGGGACAGGGGTCCGATAGCAATCAGCCCCAGCATTTT | CASRWRGQGSDSNQPQHF
- | few | TRBJ2-5 | TRBV6-5 | TGTGCCAGCGTGTTGGTACGCCTGAAAGAGACCCAGTACTTC | CASVLVRLKETQYF
- | - | TRBJ1-6 | TRBV6-5 | TGTGCCAGCAGTTACTCAGCACAGGGAAATTCACCCCTCCACTTT | CASSYSAQGNSPLHF
- | - | TRBJ1-5 | TRBV28 | TGTGCCAGCAGTTTGGCAGGGGCCGACAATCAGCCCCAGCATTTT | CASSLAGADNQPQHF
TRBD1 | - | TRBJ1-2 | TRBV12-3/TRBV12-4 | TGTGCCAGCAGTTGGGACAGCAACTATGGCTACACCTTC | CASSWDSNYGYTF
TRBD1 | - | TRBJ2-7 | TRBV7-9 | TGTGCCAGCAGCCGGGGACAGAATCCAACCTACGAGCAGTACTTC | CASSRGQNPTYEQYF
- | - | TRBJ1-2 | TRBV7-8 | TGTGCCAGCAGCCAGAGTTGGGCAGGCCCCTATGGCTACACCTTC | CASSQSWAGPYGYTF
- | - | TRBJ1-1 | TRBV27 | TGTGCCAGCAGTTTATCGGGGGTGGGTGAAGCTTTCTTT | CASSLSGVGEAFF
- | - | TRBJ1-5 | TRBV5-5 | TGTGCCAGCAGCTTAACAGGCAATCAGCCCCAGCATTTT | CASSLTGNQPQHF
- | - | TRBJ2-3 | TRBV19 | TGTGCCAGTAGCCCTATAGCGGCAAGCACAGATACGCAGTATTTT | CASSPIAASTDTQYF
- | - | TRBJ1-2 | TRBV5-1 | TGCGCCAGCAGCCCTATTGCCAGTAAAGGCTACACCTTC | CASSPIASKGYTF
- | few | TRBJ1-5 | TRBV2 | TGTGCCAGCAGTGAAGCCCGGGAGAGCAATCAGCCCCAGCATTTT | CASSEARESNQPQHF
TRBD2 | - | TRBJ2-1 | TRBV11-2 | TGTGCCAGCAGCCCCCGACTAGCGGGTATCTACAATGAGCAGTTCTTC | CASSPRLAGIYNEQFF
TRBD2 | - | TRBJ2-7 | TRBV7-7 | TGTGCTAGCAGCCGGACTAGCGGGGGTGGAGAGCAGTACTTC | CASSRTSGGGEQYF
- | - | TRBJ2-4 | TRBV19 | TGTGCCAGTAGTATCAAGGGCCGAGGTCTAGCGAGACCTATAGCCAAAAACATTCAGTACTTC | CASSIKGRGLARPIAKNIQYF
- | once | TRBJ1-5 | TRBV5-5 | TGTGCCAGCAGCTTGGGGACACATCAGCCCCAGCATTTT | CASSLGTHQPQHF
TRBD1 | - | TRBJ2-7 | TRBV18 | TGTGCCAGCTCACCGGGACAGGGGTTCAATGAGCAGTACTTC | CASSPGQGFNEQYF
TRBD1 | - | TRBJ2-5 | TRBV5-1 | TGCGCCAGCAGCTCCAATCCGGGACAGGGAGGAGAGACCCAGTACTTC | CASSSNPGQGGETQYF
- | - | TRBJ2-3 | TRBV12-1 | TGTGCCAGCAGCTGTAGCGGGAGTCCCCCTCCGGGGGGCACAGATACGCAGTATTTT | CASSCSGSPPPGGTDTQYF
TRBD1 | - | TRBJ2-1 | TRBV6-1 | TGTGCCAGCAGTGAAATGGGACAGCTTATCTACAATGAGCAGTTCTTC | CASSEMGQLIYNEQFF
TRBD1 | few | TRBJ1-6 | TRBV28 | TGTGCCAGCAGACCTGGGACAGAGAATTCACCCCTCCACTTT | CASRPGTENSPLHF
- | few | TRBJ1-1 | TRBV30 | TGTGCCGTAGGCGTGGAGGGAGGAGTCACTGAAGCTTTCTTT | CAVGVEGGVTEAFF
- | once | TRBJ1-1 | TRBV19 | TGTGCCAGTAGTATAGCGGAGGACACTGAAGCTTTCTTT | CASSIAEDTEAFF
- | few | TRBJ2-1 | TRBV9 | TGTGCCAGCAGCGGTGCCCCCTCGAGGTTAGAATCCTACAATGAGCAGTTCTTC | CASSGAPSRLESYNEQFF
TRBD1 | - | TRBJ1-1 | TRBV28 | TGTGCCAGTCTAGCGACACAGGGGGCCCGTACTGAAGCTTTCTTT | CASLATQGARTEAFF
- | - | TRBJ2-7 | TRBV6-1 | TGTGCCAGCAGTGAACGGTTTCTTTTCTCCTACGAGCAGTACTTC | CASSERFLFSYEQYF
TRBD1 | - | TRBJ2-7 | TRBV6-5 | TGTGCCAGTCAGCTCGACAGGGGCTCCTACGAGCAGTACTTC | CASQLDRGSYEQYF
- | - | TRBJ1-1 | TRBV19 | TGTGCCAGTAGTACGGTTCCCGTGCAAAGTGCTGAAGCTTTCTTT | CASSTVPVQSAEAFF
- | - | TRBJ1-1 | TRBV27 | TGTGCCAGCAGTATTCATACCGGGACGAGGAACACTGAAGCTTTCTTT | CASSIHTGTRNTEAFF
- | - | TRBJ2-3 | TRBV4-2 | TGTGCCAGCAGCCAACTACCGGACCGAGGCCTAGATACGCAGTATTTT | CASSQLPDRGLDTQYF
TRBD1 | - | TRBJ2-5 | TRBV9 | TGTGCCAGCAGCGGAAGGGACAGCGTGAGTGGGACCCAGTACTTC | CASSGRDSVSGTQYF
TRBD2 | - | TRBJ2-5 | TRBV2 | TGTGCCAGCAGTGTTTCGGGGGGGGCAAAAGAGACCCAGTACTTC | CASSVSGGAKETQYF
- | - | TRBJ1-1 | TRBV28 | TGTGCCAGCAGTTTCTCGCGGGGAAACACTGAAGCTTTCTTT | CASSFSRGNTEAFF